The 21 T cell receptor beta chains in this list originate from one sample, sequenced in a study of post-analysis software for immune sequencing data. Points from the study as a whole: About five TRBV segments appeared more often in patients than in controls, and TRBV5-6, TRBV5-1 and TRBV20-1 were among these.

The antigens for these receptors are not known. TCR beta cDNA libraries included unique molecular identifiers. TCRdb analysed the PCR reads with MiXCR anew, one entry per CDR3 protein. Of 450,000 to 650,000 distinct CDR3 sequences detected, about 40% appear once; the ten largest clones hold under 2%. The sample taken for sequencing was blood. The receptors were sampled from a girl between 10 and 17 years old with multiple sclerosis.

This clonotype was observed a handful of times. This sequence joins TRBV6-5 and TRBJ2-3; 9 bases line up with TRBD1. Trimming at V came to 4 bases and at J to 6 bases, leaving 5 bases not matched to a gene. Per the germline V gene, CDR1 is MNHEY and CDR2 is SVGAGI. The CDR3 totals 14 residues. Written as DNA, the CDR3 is TGTGCCAGCAGTTCCGAGGACAGGGGTGATACGCAGTATTTT. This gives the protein CASSSEDRGDTQYF.

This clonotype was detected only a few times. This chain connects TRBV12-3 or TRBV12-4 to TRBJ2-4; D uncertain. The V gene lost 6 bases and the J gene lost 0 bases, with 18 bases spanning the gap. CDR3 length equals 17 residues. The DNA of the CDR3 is TGTGCCAGCAGCCGTGAGTTCAACGGGTTAGCCAAAAACATTCAGTACTTC. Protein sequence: CASSREFNGLAKNIQYF.

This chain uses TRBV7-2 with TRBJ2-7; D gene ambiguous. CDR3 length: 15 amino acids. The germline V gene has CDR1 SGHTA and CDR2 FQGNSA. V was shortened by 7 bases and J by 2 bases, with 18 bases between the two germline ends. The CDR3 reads CASTLGMAQPYEQYF. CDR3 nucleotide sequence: TGTGCCAGCACTTTGGGTATGGCACAACCCTACGAGCAGTACTTC.

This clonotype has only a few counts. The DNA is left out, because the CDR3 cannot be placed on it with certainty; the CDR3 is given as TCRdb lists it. The CDR3 region is CASSFAQGTKYF. The chain recombines TRBV27 with TRBJ2-7; TRBD1 was called by the table and not checked on the DNA. Inclusive of both ends, the CDR3 amounts to 12 amino acids. Germline V gene sequence: CDR1 MNHEY, CDR2 SMNVEV (reference sequence).

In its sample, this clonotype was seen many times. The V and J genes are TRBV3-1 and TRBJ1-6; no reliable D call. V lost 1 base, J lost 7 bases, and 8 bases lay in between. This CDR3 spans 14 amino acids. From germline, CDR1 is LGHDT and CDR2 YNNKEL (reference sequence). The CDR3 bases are TGTGCCAGCAGCCAAGGGCTCGACAATTCACCCCTCCACTTT. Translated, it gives CASSQGLDNSPLHF.

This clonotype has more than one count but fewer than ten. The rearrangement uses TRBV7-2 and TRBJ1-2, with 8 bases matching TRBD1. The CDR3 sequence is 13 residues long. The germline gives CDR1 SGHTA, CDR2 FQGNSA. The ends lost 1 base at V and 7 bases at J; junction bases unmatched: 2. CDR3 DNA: TGTGCCAGCAGCTTAGGACAGGGGATTGGCTACACCTTC. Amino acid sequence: CASSLGQGIGYTF.

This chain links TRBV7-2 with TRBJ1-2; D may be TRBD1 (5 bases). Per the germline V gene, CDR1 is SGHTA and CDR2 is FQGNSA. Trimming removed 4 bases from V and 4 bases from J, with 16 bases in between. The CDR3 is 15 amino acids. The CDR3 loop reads CASSSNPGRSYGYTF. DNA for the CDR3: TGTGCCAGCAGCTCTAACCCGGGACGGAGCTATGGCTACACCTTC.

The CDR3, as DNA: TGTGCCAGCAGTCAAGAGAGGATTAGGGGTTACAATGAGCAGTTCTTC. It yields the protein CASSQERIRGYNEQFF. The chain links TRBV12-3 or TRBV12-4 to TRBJ2-1, with D maybe TRBD1 (5 bases). The CDR3 totals 16 residues. V lost 5 bases to trimming and J lost 4 bases, with 18 bases between them.

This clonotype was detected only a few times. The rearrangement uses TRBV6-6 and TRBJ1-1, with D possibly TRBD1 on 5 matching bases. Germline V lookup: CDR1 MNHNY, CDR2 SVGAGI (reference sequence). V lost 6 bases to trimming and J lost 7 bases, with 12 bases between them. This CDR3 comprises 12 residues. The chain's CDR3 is CASSPGGVEAFF. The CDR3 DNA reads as TGTGCCAGCAGCCCTGGGGGGGTTGAAGCTTTCTTT.

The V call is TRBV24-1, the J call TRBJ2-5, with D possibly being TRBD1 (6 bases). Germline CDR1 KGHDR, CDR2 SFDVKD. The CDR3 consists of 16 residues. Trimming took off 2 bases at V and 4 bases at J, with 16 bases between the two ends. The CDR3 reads CATSDSRARGRETQYF. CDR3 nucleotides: TGTGCCACCAGTGATTCAAGGGCCAGGGGTAGAGAGACCCAGTACTTC.

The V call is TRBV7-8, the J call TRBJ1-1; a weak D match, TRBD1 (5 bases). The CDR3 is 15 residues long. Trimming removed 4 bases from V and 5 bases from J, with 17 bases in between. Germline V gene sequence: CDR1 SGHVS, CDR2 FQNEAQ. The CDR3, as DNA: TGTGCCAGCAGCTCCCCCAGGGAGGGGAATACTGAAGCTTTCTTT. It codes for CASSSPREGNTEAFF. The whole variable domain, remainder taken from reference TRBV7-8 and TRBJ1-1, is GAGVSQSPRYKVAKRGQDVALRCDPISGHVSLFWYQQALGQGPEFLTYFQNEAQLDKSGLPSDRFFAERPEGSVSTLKIQRTQQEDSAVYLCASSSPREGNTEAFFGQGTRLTVV.

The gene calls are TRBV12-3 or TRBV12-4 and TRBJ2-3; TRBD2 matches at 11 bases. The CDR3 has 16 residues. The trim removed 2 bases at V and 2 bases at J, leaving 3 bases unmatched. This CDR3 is CASSLTSGRATDTQYF. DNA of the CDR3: TGTGCCAGCAGTTTAACTAGCGGGAGAGCCACAGATACGCAGTATTTT.

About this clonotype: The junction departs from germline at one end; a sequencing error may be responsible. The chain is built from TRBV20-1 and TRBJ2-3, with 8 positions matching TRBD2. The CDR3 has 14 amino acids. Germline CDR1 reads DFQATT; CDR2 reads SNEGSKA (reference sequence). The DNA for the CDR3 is TGCAGTGCAAGACTAGCGAGACGTGCAGATGCGCAGTATTTT. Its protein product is CSARLARRADAQYF.

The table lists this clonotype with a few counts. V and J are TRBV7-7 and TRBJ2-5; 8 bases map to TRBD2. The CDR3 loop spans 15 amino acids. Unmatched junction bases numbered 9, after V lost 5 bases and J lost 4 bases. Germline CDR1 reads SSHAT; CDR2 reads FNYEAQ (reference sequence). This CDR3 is CASSPMVSGVETQYF. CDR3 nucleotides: TGTGCCAGCAGCCCGATGGTTAGCGGGGTAGAGACCCAGTACTTC.

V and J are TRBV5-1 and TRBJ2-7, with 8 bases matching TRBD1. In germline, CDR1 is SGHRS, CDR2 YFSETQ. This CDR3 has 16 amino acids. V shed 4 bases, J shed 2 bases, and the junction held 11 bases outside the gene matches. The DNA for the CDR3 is TGCGCCAGCAGCGTGCCCGGGACAGGAAACCCCTACGAGCAGTACTTC. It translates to CASSVPGTGNPYEQYF.

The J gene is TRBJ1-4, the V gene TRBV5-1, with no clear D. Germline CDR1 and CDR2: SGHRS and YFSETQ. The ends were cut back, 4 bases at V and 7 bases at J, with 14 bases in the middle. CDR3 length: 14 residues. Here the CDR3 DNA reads TGCGCCAGCAGCCCGATGGGAGGAGGTGAAAAACTGTTTTTT. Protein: CASSPMGGGEKLFF.

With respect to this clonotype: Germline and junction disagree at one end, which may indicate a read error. The DNA for the CDR3 is TGTGCCAGCAGGTTATCTGGAGACGGCTACGAGCAGTACTTC. This sequence encodes CASRLSGDGYEQYF. The chain is built from TRBV27 and TRBJ2-7; D is ambiguous. Per germline, CDR1 MNHEY and CDR2 SMNVEV (reference sequence). The CDR3 totals 14 residues.

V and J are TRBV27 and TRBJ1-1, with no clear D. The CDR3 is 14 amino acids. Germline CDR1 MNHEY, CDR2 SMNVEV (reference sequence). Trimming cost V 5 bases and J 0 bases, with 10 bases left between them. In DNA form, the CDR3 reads TGTGCCAGCAGTCCGGACGGAATGAACACTGAAGCTTTCTTT. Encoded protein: CASSPDGMNTEAFF.

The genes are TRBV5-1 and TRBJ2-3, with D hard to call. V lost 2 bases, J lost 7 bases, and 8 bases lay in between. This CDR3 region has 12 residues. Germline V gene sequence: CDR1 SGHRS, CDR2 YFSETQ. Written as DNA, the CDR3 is TGCGCCAGCAGCTTCGCCAGGAATACGCAGTATTTT. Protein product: CASSFARNTQYF. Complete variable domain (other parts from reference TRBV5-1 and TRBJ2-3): KAGVTQTPRYLIKTRGQQVTLSCSPISGHRSVSWYQQTPGQGLQFLFEYFSETQRNKGNFPGRFSGRQFSNSRSEMNVSTLELGDSALYLCASSFARNTQYFGPGTRLTVL.

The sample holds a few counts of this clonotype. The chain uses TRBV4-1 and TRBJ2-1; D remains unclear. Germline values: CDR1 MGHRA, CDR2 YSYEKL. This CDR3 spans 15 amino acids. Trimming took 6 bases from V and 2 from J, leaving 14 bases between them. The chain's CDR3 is CASSLLPGAYNEQFF. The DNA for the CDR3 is TGCGCCAGCAGTCTCCTCCCGGGCGCCTACAATGAGCAGTTCTTC.

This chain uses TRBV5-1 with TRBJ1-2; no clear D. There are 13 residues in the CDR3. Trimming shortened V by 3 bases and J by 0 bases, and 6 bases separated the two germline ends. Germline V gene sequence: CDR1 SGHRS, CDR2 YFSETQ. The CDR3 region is CASSSHSNYGYTF. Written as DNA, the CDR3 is TGCGCCAGCAGCTCTCACTCTAACTATGGCTACACCTTC.